The 8 T cell receptor beta chains below come from one sample, sequenced in a study of blood T cell repertoires in COVID-19. The table came from immunoSEQ multiplex PCR; TCRdb's copy has only in-frame clones and leaves some out. The table has about 400,000 clones, 89% seen once; the top ten hold roughly 1.2%. The source material was peripheral blood. Receptors originate from a man aged 35-49 years with acute or convalescent COVID-19.

The chain combines TRBV6-5 with TRBJ1-1, with TRBD1 matching over 10 bases. The CDR3 has 15 residues. CDR1 is MNHEY and CDR2 is SVGAGI in the germline V gene. The J segment lost 7 bases and the V segment lost 6 bases, leaving 11 bases of the junction unmatched. The CDR3: CASSPGQGTRIEAFF. The DNA for the CDR3 is TGTGCCAGCAGCCCGGGACAGGGGACGCGCATTGAAGCTTTCTTT.

This chain connects TRBV28 to TRBJ1-6; D is possibly TRBD1 (5 bases). The CDR3 contains 14 residues. Germline CDR1 and CDR2: MDHEN and SYDVKM. V shed 7 bases and J shed 4 bases, with 11 bases lying between them. CDR3 coding DNA: TGTGCCAGCACTTCGGGGGGGTATAATTCACCCCTCCACTTT. Protein product: CASTSGGYNSPLHF.

This chain uses TRBV12-3 or TRBV12-4 with TRBJ1-2; D unclear. The CDR3 has 13 amino acids. V dropped 3 bases and J dropped 4 bases, with 9 bases sitting between them. CDR3 DNA: TGTGCCAGCAGTTTTGAGGCTCCCTATGGCTACACCTTC. Its translation is CASSFEAPYGYTF.

The gene calls are TRBV6-1 and TRBJ2-7, with a possible D match to TRBD1 (7 bases). V was cut by 1 base and J by 3 bases, with 13 bases left in between. The CDR3 totals 15 residues. Per germline, CDR1 MNHNS and CDR2 SASEGT. CDR3 DNA sequence: TGTGCCAGCAGTGAAGTCGGAGGGGGCAGCTACGAGCAGTACTTC. As protein: CASSEVGGGSYEQYF.

The chain joins TRBV28 to TRBJ2-2, with D possibly TRBD2 on 6 matching bases. V gave up 11 bases and J gave up 0 bases, with 13 bases separating them. The germline V gene has CDR1 MDHEN and CDR2 SYDVKM. The CDR3 extends over 14 amino acids. CDR3 bases: TGTGCCGGAGGAGGGACTGCGAACACCGGGGAGCTGTTTTTT. The encoded protein is CAGGGTANTGELFF.

V usage is TRBV11-2 and J usage is TRBJ2-5; D not certain. CDR1 SGHAT and CDR2 FQNNGV come from the germline V gene. The CDR3 is 12 residues long. Trimming removed 5 bases from V and 5 bases from J, with 9 bases in between. The CDR3 is CASSHLRETQYF. The DNA of the CDR3 is TGTGCCAGCAGCCATCTGCGTGAGACCCAGTACTTC.

The gene calls are TRBV6-2 or TRBV6-3 and TRBJ2-7; D unresolved. Trimming stripped 0 bases from V and 12 bases from J, with 12 bases between. The CDR3 spans 12 residues. Germline CDR1 is MNHEY and CDR2 is SVGEGT. CDR3 region: CASSYSYLMRYF. For the CDR3, the DNA is TGTGCCAGCAGTTACTCGTACCTAATGCGGTACTTC.

This clone was found once. This chain links TRBV28 with TRBJ1-2, with D possibly being TRBD1 (6 bases). The CDR3 sequence is 13 residues long. V shed 7 bases and J shed 8 bases, with 17 bases lying between them. The V gene's germline CDR1 is MDHEN and CDR2 SYDVKM. The CDR3 DNA sequence: TGTGCCAGCACCAACCGGGGGGCTGAAGGCTACACCTTC. This encodes CASTNRGAEGYTF.